A selection of T cell receptor beta chains follows, all from one sample in a study of shared clonotypes between healthy human individuals. TCRdb's copy holds only in-frame clones and misses some; the assay was immunoSEQ multiplex PCR. This repertoire shows 1.6 million or so clones, approximately 98.5% found once; its top ten account for around 0.38%. The sample was naive CD4+ T cells sorted from blood. These receptors came from a man in his thirties or forties in good health. Each CDR3 is given with its conserved first and last residue. A D gene is named only where the DNA matches it firmly. A clone size is listed for some rows: how often the clone was seen (once, few, many), or a class if it is expanded.

j_call d_call v_call clone_size cdr3_aa cdr3_nt
TRBJ2-1 TRBD1 TRBV7-9 . CASSLAGQGADEQFF TGTGCCAGCAGCTTAGCGGGACAGGGGGCCGATGAGCAGTTCTTC
TRBJ2-1 TRBD2 TRBV28 . CASSLLAGSGYNEQFF TGTGCCAGCAGTTTACTAGCGGGAAGTGGGTACAATGAGCAGTTCTTC
TRBJ2-1 TRBD2 TRBV7-2 once CASSLDVAGVPRNEQFF TGTGCCAGCAGCTTAGATGTAGCGGGAGTCCCCCGCAATGAGCAGTTCTTC
TRBJ2-5 TRBD2 TRBV5-1 . CASSNLTSPLAPQYF TGCGCCAGCAGCAACCTGACTAGCCCCCTTGCGCCCCAGTACTTC
TRBJ2-5 . TRBV7-8 . CASSPYKSRETQYF TGTGCCAGCAGCCCCTACAAATCCCGAGAGACCCAGTACTTC
TRBJ1-5 . TRBV18 . CASSAGRSNQPQHF TGTGCCAGCTCAGCAGGCCGTAGCAATCAGCCCCAGCATTTT
TRBJ2-7 TRBD2 TRBV14 . CASSRAPGGSYEQYF TGTGCCAGCAGCCGAGCTCCGGGGGGCTCCTACGAGCAGTACTTC
TRBJ2-1 . TRBV7-2 once CASSLVGKSYNEQFF TGTGCCAGCAGCTTAGTGGGCAAGAGCTACAATGAGCAGTTCTTC
TRBJ2-2 . TRBV7-2 . CASSLWGGELFF TGTGCCAGCAGCTTATGGGGCGGGGAGCTGTTTTTT
TRBJ2-5 . TRBV7-2 . CASSSQPGAAQYF TGTGCCAGCAGCTCCCAGCCGGGGGCGGCCCAGTACTTC
TRBJ1-2 . TRBV21-1 . CASRKDAGARGRGYTF TGTGCCAGCAGAAAAGACGCAGGGGCCCGAGGGAGAGGCTACACCTTC
TRBJ1-1 TRBD1 TRBV11-2 . CASSLGAGTGGGFTEAFF TGTGCCAGCAGCTTAGGGGCCGGGACAGGGGGCGGTTTCACTGAAGCTTTCTTT
TRBJ1-5 TRBD1 TRBV6-1 . CASSAGQDNQPQHF TGTGCCAGCAGTGCGGGACAGGATAATCAGCCCCAGCATTTT
TRBJ2-1 TRBD2 TRBV27 . CASSLTPATSGRAGGEQFF TGTGCCAGCAGTTTAACCCCAGCGACTAGCGGGAGGGCTGGTGGTGAGCAGTTCTTC
TRBJ1-5 . TRBV18 . CASSNGRGNNQPQHF TGTGCCAGCTCCAACGGTCGGGGGAACAATCAGCCCCAGCATTTT
TRBJ2-7 . TRBV5-1 . CASSLTKDEQYF TGCGCCAGCAGCCTGACGAAAGACGAGCAGTACTTC
TRBJ1-4 TRBD1 TRBV28 once CASNIPGQGHEKLFF TGTGCCAGCAACATCCCGGGACAGGGTCATGAAAAACTGTTTTTT
TRBJ2-3 TRBD1 TRBV6-1 . CASSENDRVTDTQYF TGTGCCAGCAGTGAAAACGACAGGGTCACAGATACGCAGTATTTT
TRBJ2-1 . TRBV4-1 . CASSLIRLVGHNEQFF TGCGCCAGCAGCCTCATTAGGCTAGTTGGCCACAATGAGCAGTTCTTC
TRBJ2-3 . TRBV7-8 . CASSLSSDTQYF TGTGCCAGCAGCTTATCCTCAGATACGCAGTATTTT
TRBJ2-1 TRBD2 TRBV4-1 . CASSQEIAGGPIEQFF TGCGCCAGCAGCCAAGAAATAGCGGGAGGGCCAATTGAGCAGTTCTTC
TRBJ2-1 . TRBV11-2 once CASGQRIYNEQFF TGTGCCAGCGGACAGCGCATATACAATGAGCAGTTCTTC
TRBJ2-1 . TRBV28 . CASSLGGTVSNEQFF TGTGCCAGCAGTTTGGGCGGGACAGTGTCCAATGAGCAGTTCTTC
TRBJ2-5 TRBD1 TRBV6-5 . CASSTPGQVQETQYF TGTGCCAGCAGTACACCCGGACAGGTGCAAGAGACCCAGTACTTC
TRBJ2-5 . TRBV4-1 once CASSQRETQYF TGCGCCAGCAGCCAAAGGGAGACCCAGTACTTC
TRBJ1-1 . TRBV7-6 . CASTVSPGANTEAFF TGTGCCAGCACCGTATCGCCGGGAGCGAACACTGAAGCTTTCTTT
TRBJ2-7 . TRBV5-6 . CASSFLVVYEQYF TGTGCCAGCAGCTTCCTTGTAGTCTACGAGCAGTACTTC
TRBJ2-7 TRBD2 TRBV7-3 once CASSRDGLAGVNEQYF TGTGCCAGCAGCCGAGACGGACTAGCGGGAGTCAACGAGCAGTACTTC
TRBJ1-1 . TRBV11-2 . CASSQPPGRPDTEAFF TGTGCCAGCAGCCAACCCCCCGGACGGCCGGACACTGAAGCTTTCTTT
TRBJ2-1 TRBD1 TRBV5-1 once CASSQQGAIYNEQFF TGCGCCAGCAGCCAACAGGGGGCGATTTACAATGAGCAGTTCTTC
TRBJ2-2 . TRBV25-1 . CASSGIGRSTGELFF TGTGCCAGCAGCGGCATCGGGAGATCCACCGGGGAGCTGTTTTTT
TRBJ2-1 . TRBV6-6 . CASSYFPNEQFF TGTGCCAGCAGCTATTTCCCCAATGAGCAGTTCTTC
TRBJ2-2 TRBD1 TRBV6-6 . CASSPDRKNTGELFF TGTGCCAGCAGCCCGGACAGGAAGAACACCGGGGAGCTGTTTTTT
TRBJ2-2 . TRBV2 . CASSERSGELFF TGTGCCAGCAGTGAACGGTCAGGGGAGCTGTTTTTT
TRBJ2-5 . TRBV7-9 few CASSFQETQYF TGTGCCAGCAGCTTTCAAGAGACCCAGTACTTC
TRBJ2-5 TRBD2 TRBV5-1 . CASSSHTSGRETQYF TGCGCCAGCAGCTCCCATACTAGCGGGAGAGAGACCCAGTACTTC
TRBJ2-5 TRBD2 TRBV28 . CASSDLAGVGETQYF TGTGCCAGCTCTGATCTAGCGGGAGTAGGAGAGACCCAGTACTTC
TRBJ1-5 . TRBV27 . CASSLAGVNQPQHF TGTGCCAGCAGTTTAGCAGGGGTCAATCAGCCCCAGCATTTT
TRBJ2-7 TRBD1 TRBV6-1 . CASSEALAGGSYEQYF TGTGCCAGCAGTGAAGCGCTGGCAGGGGGATCCTACGAGCAGTACTTC
TRBJ2-3 TRBD2 TRBV19 . CASSIPYSSPLAGADTQYF TGTGCCAGTAGTATACCCTACAGTTCCCCGTTAGCGGGAGCAGATACGCAGTATTTT
TRBJ1-4 . TRBV4-1 . CASSQLEAGEKLFF TGCGCCAGCAGCCAACTTGAGGCAGGTGAAAAACTGTTTTTT
TRBJ2-2 . TRBV7-6 . CATRRERVTGELFF TGTGCCACTCGGAGGGAGAGGGTCACCGGGGAGCTGTTTTTT
TRBJ1-2 TRBD1 TRBV6-6 . CASSPTGTGSYGYTF TGTGCCAGCAGTCCCACCGGGACAGGGTCCTATGGCTACACCTTC
TRBJ2-7 . TRBV11-2 . CASSSGQLKYEQYF TGTGCCAGCAGCTCCGGACAGCTAAAGTACGAGCAGTACTTC
TRBJ2-7 TRBD2 TRBV4-2 . CASSQDKYGTSGFLYEQYF TGTGCCAGCAGCCAAGATAAATATGGGACTAGCGGGTTCCTCTACGAGCAGTACTTC
TRBJ2-3 . TRBV29-1 . CSVVGFRTSTDTQYF TGCAGCGTTGTGGGATTTAGGACTAGCACAGATACGCAGTATTTT
TRBJ1-1 . TRBV29-1 . CSAYDMNTEAFF TGCAGCGCCTATGACATGAACACTGAAGCTTTCTTT
TRBJ1-2 . TRBV18 . CASSPLQSSNYGYTF TGTGCCAGCTCACCACTCCAGTCTTCTAACTATGGCTACACCTTC
TRBJ2-1 . TRBV5-1 . CASSQGPRGYNEQFF TGCGCCAGCAGCCAGGGACCAAGGGGCTACAATGAGCAGTTCTTC
TRBJ2-1 . TRBV2 . CATAGLQHDDEQFF TGTGCCACCGCGGGACTCCAGCACGACGATGAGCAGTTCTTC
TRBJ2-7 . TRBV5-4 . CASSLFGGSYEQYF TGTGCCAGCAGCTTGTTTGGCGGAAGCTACGAGCAGTACTTC
TRBJ1-3 TRBD1 TRBV7-9 . CASSQDRAGNTIYF TGTGCCAGCAGCCAGGACAGGGCCGGAAACACCATATATTTT
TRBJ2-2 TRBD2 TRBV28 . CASQGLANTGELFF TGTGCCAGCCAGGGACTAGCGAACACCGGGGAGCTGTTTTTT
TRBJ1-1 . TRBV19 . CASSIKGPATTEAFF TGTGCCAGTAGTATAAAGGGACCCGCGACAACTGAAGCTTTCTTT
TRBJ1-4 TRBD1 TRBV15 . CATSRDLDRVGSEKLFF TGTGCCACCAGCAGAGACCTAGACAGGGTCGGGAGTGAAAAACTGTTTTTT
TRBJ2-7 TRBD2 TRBV6-6 once CASTQTSGSGEQYF TGTGCCAGCACCCAGACTAGCGGGAGTGGCGAGCAGTACTTC
TRBJ1-3 . TRBV2 . CASIGLDRNSGNTIYF TGTGCCAGCATTGGCTTGGACAGAAACTCTGGAAACACCATATATTTT